Sequencing of this T cell receptor beta chain was carried out in a study of Tregs in tolerant kidney transplant recipients. Unstimulated Tregs (CD4+CD25+CD127-) and CD4+CD25- non-Tregs were sorted from PBMCs. Produced via immunoSEQ multiplex PCR; TCRdb's table is partial and in-frame only. Of about 240,000 clones listed, more than 65% are singletons. V trimming: 3 bases; J trimming: 1 base; junction bases outside the gene matches: 9. The CDR3 consists of 18 residues. The germline V gene encodes CDR1 SGHNT and CDR2 YYREEE (reference sequence). The TCR comes from a human donor in good health. Sequencing was done on a sample of CD4+ T cells from blood. This chain connects TRBV5-4 to TRBJ2-2, with 10 bases identical to TRBD2. The CDR3 DNA is TGTGCCAGCAGCTATATCGGGGCTAGCGGGGGGAACACCGGGGAGCTGTTTTTT. As protein: CASSYIGASGGNTGELFF.